These T cell receptor beta chains were read from a single sample in a study. Using its own MiXCR run on the RT-PCR reads, TCRdb lists one record per CDR3 protein. This table holds more than 550,000 distinct CDR3 sequences, about 14% found once. The sequenced sample consisted of memory CD4+ T cells from blood. These receptor sequences come from a female donor in good health, serving as a healthy control. CDR3s include the opening cysteine and the closing phenylalanine or tryptophan. Fields, in order: V gene, J gene, clone size, D gene, CDR3 DNA, CDR3 protein. A D gene is named only where the DNA matches it firmly. Not every row has a clone size; where given, it reads once, few, many or a size class.

TRBV6-5,TRBJ1-2,NA,TRBD1,TGTGCCAGCAGTTACGGGGCAGGGGGCACCTATGGCTACACCTTC,CASSYGAGGTYGYTF
TRBV20-1,TRBJ2-3,few,NA,TGCAGTGCGGAAGGACTTCGGCGGCGGGGCAACACAGATACGCAGTATTTT,CSAEGLRRRGNTDTQYF
TRBV20-1,TRBJ2-5,many,NA,TGCAGTGCTAGGGTCGGGATAGCCGGTGAGACCCAGTACTTC,CSARVGIAGETQYF
TRBV5-1,TRBJ1-2,NA,NA,TGCGCCAGCAGCCCTGAGGACACTTATGGCTACACCTTC,CASSPEDTYGYTF
TRBV27,TRBJ2-7,NA,TRBD1,TGTGCCAGCAGCCAATTAGGGGGGACAGGCGGATACGAGCAGTACTTC,CASSQLGGTGGYEQYF
TRBV12-3/TRBV12-4,TRBJ2-5,NA,NA,TGTGCCAGCACGCGGGGGCCACAAGAGACCCAGTACTTC,CASTRGPQETQYF
TRBV6-5,TRBJ1-3,NA,TRBD1,TGTGCCAGCAGCCAGGGACAGGGTCGATACGGAAACACCATATATTTT,CASSQGQGRYGNTIYF
TRBV18,TRBJ2-3,NA,NA,TGTGCCAGCTCACCACCCCTCCAGGGTTCAGATACGCAGTATTTT,CASSPPLQGSDTQYF
TRBV3-1,TRBJ2-3,few,NA,TGTGCCAGCAGCCAAGGGGTTCGGGATACGCAGTATTTT,CASSQGVRDTQYF
TRBV6-5,TRBJ2-5,NA,NA,TGTGCCAGCCGGCGGGGTACCGGCGGGAACGTTGCGGAGACCCAGTACTTC,CASRRGTGGNVAETQYF
TRBV5-1,TRBJ1-2,few,NA,TGCGCCAGCAGCTTGGCCTCGACAGCTAACTATGGCTACACCTTC,CASSLASTANYGYTF
TRBV14,TRBJ2-5,NA,NA,TGTGCCAGCAGCCAATTGTGGGGCACTCAAGAGACCCAGTACTTC,CASSQLWGTQETQYF
TRBV30,TRBJ2-5,NA,TRBD2,TGTGCCTGGAGTGTAGGGGCGGGAGGGCCGGGGGAGACCCAGTACTTC,CAWSVGAGGPGETQYF
TRBV20-1,TRBJ2-7,NA,NA,TGCAGTGCCACCCCTGCAGGGTTCGAGCAGTACTTC,CSATPAGFEQYF
TRBV5-1,TRBJ2-1,many,TRBD1,TGTGCCAGCAGCTCCGGGACAGGAACTTACAATGAGCAGTTCTTC,CASSSGTGTYNEQFF
TRBV12-3/TRBV12-4,TRBJ2-1,few,NA,TGTGCCAGCACCCTTAGTGGGGGCAATGAGCAGTTCTTC,CASTLSGGNEQFF
TRBV29-1,TRBJ2-5,many,NA,TGCAGCGTCGGGGAATTGGAGACCCAGTACTTC,CSVGELETQYF
TRBV28,TRBJ2-7,few,NA,TGTGCCAGCAGTTTATGGGGGCTAGGGTACGAGCAGTACTTC,CASSLWGLGYEQYF
TRBV5-1,TRBJ2-3,few,TRBD2,TGCGCCAGCAGCCTTAGCGGGGGCGTCACAGATACGCAGTATTTT,CASSLSGGVTDTQYF